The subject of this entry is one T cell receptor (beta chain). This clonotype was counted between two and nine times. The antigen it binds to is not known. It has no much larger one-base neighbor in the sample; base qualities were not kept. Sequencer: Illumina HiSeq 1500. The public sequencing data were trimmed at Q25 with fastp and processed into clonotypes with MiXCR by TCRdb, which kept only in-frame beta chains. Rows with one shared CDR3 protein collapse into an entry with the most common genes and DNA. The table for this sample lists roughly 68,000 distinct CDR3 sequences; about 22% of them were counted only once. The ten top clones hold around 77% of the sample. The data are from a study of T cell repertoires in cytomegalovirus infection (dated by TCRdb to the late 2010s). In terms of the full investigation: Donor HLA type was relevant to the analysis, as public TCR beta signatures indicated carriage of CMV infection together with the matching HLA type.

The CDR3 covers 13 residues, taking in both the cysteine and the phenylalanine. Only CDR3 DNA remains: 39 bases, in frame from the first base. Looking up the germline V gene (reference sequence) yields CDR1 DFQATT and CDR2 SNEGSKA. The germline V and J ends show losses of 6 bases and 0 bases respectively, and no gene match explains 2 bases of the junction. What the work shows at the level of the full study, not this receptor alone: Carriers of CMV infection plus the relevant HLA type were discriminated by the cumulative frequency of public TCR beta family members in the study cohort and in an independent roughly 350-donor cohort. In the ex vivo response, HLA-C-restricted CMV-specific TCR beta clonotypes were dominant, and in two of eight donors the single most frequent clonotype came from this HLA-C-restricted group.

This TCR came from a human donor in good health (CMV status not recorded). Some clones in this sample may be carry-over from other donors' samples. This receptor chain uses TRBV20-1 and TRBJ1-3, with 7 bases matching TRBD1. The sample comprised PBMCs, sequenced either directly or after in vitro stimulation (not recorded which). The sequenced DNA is TGCAGTGCAGGGGGCCACTCTGGAAACACCATATATTTT. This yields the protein CSAGGHSGNTIYF.